These T cell receptor beta chains were read from a single sample in a study of blood T cell repertoires in COVID-19. Generated by immunoSEQ multiplex PCR, the TCRdb table keeps only in-frame clones and is missing some. The sample shows approximately 160,000 clones, around four fifths of them seen only once. Input material: peripheral blood. The source of these receptors is a human donor in a cohort sampled during active COVID-19. CDR3s include the opening cysteine and the closing phenylalanine or tryptophan. Fields, in order: V gene, J gene, clone size, D gene, CDR3 DNA, CDR3 protein. D genes are given only for firm matches. Not every row has a clone size; where given, it reads once, few, many or a size class.

V: TRBV11-2; J: TRBJ2-3; size: -; D: TRBD2; DNA: TGTGCCAGCAGCCCCTACAGTGGACTAGCGGGGGTAAGCACAGATACGCAGTATTTT; CDR3: CASSPYSGLAGVSTDTQYF
V: TRBV27; J: TRBJ2-1; size: -; D: TRBD2; DNA: TGTGCCAGCATGCGGGAGGGCGAGAATGAGCAGTTCTTC; CDR3: CASMREGENEQFF
V: TRBV5-1; J: TRBJ2-3; size: -; D: TRBD1; DNA: TGCGCCAGCAGCTTGCAGACAGGGACGACAGATACGCAGTATTTT; CDR3: CASSLQTGTTDTQYF
V: TRBV2; J: TRBJ2-1; size: -; D: TRBD2; DNA: TGTGCCAGCAGTGTGACTAGCGGGAGGAGCGGAGAGCAGTTCTTC; CDR3: CASSVTSGRSGEQFF
V: TRBV27; J: TRBJ2-7; size: -; D: -; DNA: TGTGCCAGCAGTTTATCCCAGGGGGGATACGAGCAGTACTTC; CDR3: CASSLSQGGYEQYF
V: TRBV4-3; J: TRBJ2-7; size: many; D: -; DNA: TGCGCCAGCAGCCAAGGTCGGACTCCAACCTACGAGCAGTACTTC; CDR3: CASSQGRTPTYEQYF
V: TRBV29-1; J: TRBJ2-2; size: -; D: TRBD2; DNA: TGCAGCGTGTTTCCTAGCGGGACTGGCGGGGAGCTGTTTTTT; CDR3: CSVFPSGTGGELFF
V: TRBV27; J: TRBJ1-5; size: -; D: -; DNA: TGTGCCAGCAGTTTATCGGAACAGCAGCCCGGGAATTTT; CDR3: CASSLSEQQPGNF
V: TRBV7-8; J: TRBJ2-3; size: few; D: TRBD1; DNA: TGTGCCAGCAGCTACAGCCGGGACAGCCCGTGGGATACGCAGTATTTT; CDR3: CASSYSRDSPWDTQYF
V: TRBV6-5; J: TRBJ1-6; size: -; D: -; DNA: TGTGCCAGTCAACTTTCTCGTTCACCCCTCCACTTT; CDR3: CASQLSRSPLHF
V: TRBV5-1; J: TRBJ2-7; size: -; D: -; DNA: TGCGCCAGCAGCAAGGACAGTTTTAGGGAGCAGTACTTC; CDR3: CASSKDSFREQYF
V: TRBV5-1; J: TRBJ2-7; size: -; D: TRBD1; DNA: TGCGCCAGCAGCTTGGATAGTAGGGTTACAGGGGGTTACGAGCAGTACTTC; CDR3: CASSLDSRVTGGYEQYF
V: TRBV2; J: TRBJ1-6; size: -; D: -; DNA: TGTGCCAGCCAAAGGGAGGGCGTGTCCTATAATTCACCCCTCCACTTT; CDR3: CASQREGVSYNSPLHF
V: TRBV18; J: TRBJ2-3; size: -; D: TRBD1; DNA: TGTGCCAGCTCAGTCCGGGACAGGGTTGATACGCAGTATTTT; CDR3: CASSVRDRVDTQYF
V: TRBV28; J: TRBJ2-7; size: -; D: TRBD2; DNA: TGTGCCAGCAGCCTATCCTCGGGAGGGTACTACGAGCAGTACTTC; CDR3: CASSLSSGGYYEQYF
V: TRBV25-1; J: TRBJ1-4; size: -; D: TRBD1; DNA: TGTGCCAGCAGTGAATGGGGGACAGGGGAGAGGGAAAAACTGTTTTTT; CDR3: CASSEWGTGEREKLFF
V: TRBV7-2; J: TRBJ1-2; size: -; D: TRBD1; DNA: TGTGCCAGCAGCTTAGTAGTGACAGGGGGGCACACCTTC; CDR3: CASSLVVTGGHTF
V: TRBV21-1; J: TRBJ2-7; size: -; D: -; DNA: TGTGCCAGCAGCAAACCCGACAGGGGGCCATCCTACGAGCAGTACTTC; CDR3: CASSKPDRGPSYEQYF
V: TRBV7-3; J: TRBJ1-1; size: -; D: TRBD1; DNA: TGTGCCAGCAGCTTAGGGACAGGGTCTGAAGCTTTCTTT; CDR3: CASSLGTGSEAFF
V: TRBV10-3; J: TRBJ1-5; size: -; D: TRBD1; DNA: TGTGCCATCAGTACAGGGGGTATCAATCAGCCCCAGCATTTT; CDR3: CAISTGGINQPQHF
V: TRBV7-2; J: TRBJ2-2; size: -; D: -; DNA: TGTGCCAGCAGCTTAACCCAGAATCCCGGGGAGCTGTTTTTT; CDR3: CASSLTQNPGELFF
V: TRBV27; J: TRBJ2-7; size: -; D: TRBD2; DNA: TGTGCCAGCAGTTTATCGAGACTAGCGGGGGCCTACGAGCAGTACTTC; CDR3: CASSLSRLAGAYEQYF
V: TRBV20-1; J: TRBJ2-7; size: once; D: -; DNA: TGCAGTGCTAGTGCGGGACAGATCTCCTACGAGCAGTACTTC; CDR3: CSASAGQISYEQYF
V: TRBV28; J: TRBJ1-2; size: -; D: TRBD1; DNA: TGTGCCAGCAGTTTTGGACAGGGTTATGGCTACACCTTC; CDR3: CASSFGQGYGYTF
V: TRBV5-1; J: TRBJ2-7; size: -; D: TRBD1; DNA: TGCGCCAGCAGCTCCTGGGGGGGACAGGGGAGGGCCGAGCAGTACTTC; CDR3: CASSSWGGQGRAEQYF
V: TRBV7-2; J: TRBJ2-1; size: -; D: TRBD1; DNA: TGTGCCAGCACCTCCTGGGACAGGAAACACAATGAGCAGTTCTTC; CDR3: CASTSWDRKHNEQFF
V: TRBV16; J: TRBJ1-1; size: -; D: TRBD1; DNA: TGTGCCAGCATCAGGGGGGCGGGCGGCACTGAAGCTTTCTTT; CDR3: CASIRGAGGTEAFF
V: TRBV19; J: TRBJ2-3; size: -; D: TRBD2; DNA: TGTGCCAGTAGTCGTAGCGGGAGTGGGACAGATACGCAGTATTTT; CDR3: CASSRSGSGTDTQYF
V: TRBV6-2/TRBV6-3; J: TRBJ2-1; size: -; D: TRBD2; DNA: TGTGCCAGCAGTTACGTGGCGGGGGGGCCCGGTGAGCAGTTCTTC; CDR3: CASSYVAGGPGEQFF
V: TRBV4-1; J: TRBJ2-4; size: -; D: TRBD1; DNA: TGCGCCAGCAGCCAAACAGGGGGCGTGTGGATTCAGTACTTC; CDR3: CASSQTGGVWIQYF
V: TRBV6-6; J: TRBJ2-2; size: once; D: -; DNA: TGTGCCAGCAGGCAGGGGGGCGGGGAGCTGTTTTTT; CDR3: CASRQGGGELFF
V: TRBV4-3; J: TRBJ2-1; size: -; D: TRBD2; DNA: TGCGCCAGCAGCCAAACCGGGACTAGAGGGGAGCAGTTCTTC; CDR3: CASSQTGTRGEQFF
V: TRBV6-4; J: TRBJ1-1; size: -; D: -; DNA: TGTGCCAGCAGCGTTTCCCACAGGGCTGAAGCTTTCTTT; CDR3: CASSVSHRAEAFF
V: TRBV21-1; J: TRBJ2-1; size: -; D: -; DNA: TGTGCCAGCAGACAAAATTGGGCTAAGCCGTTGCCCGAGTTCTACAATGAGCAGTTCTTC; CDR3: CASRQNWAKPLPEFYNEQFF
V: TRBV7-3; J: TRBJ2-5; size: -; D: -; DNA: TGTGCCAGCAGCAGGTCGGGGGAAGAGACCCAGTACTTC; CDR3: CASSRSGEETQYF
V: TRBV6-2/TRBV6-3; J: TRBJ2-2; size: -; D: -; DNA: TGTGCCAGCAGTGATGTAAGCCCGGGTGAAATGTTTTTT; CDR3: CASSDVSPGEMFF
V: TRBV6-5; J: TRBJ1-2; size: few; D: TRBD1; DNA: TGTGCCAGCAGCTCTTCCGGGACAGGGATCGGCTACACCTTC; CDR3: CASSSSGTGIGYTF
V: TRBV6-5; J: TRBJ2-3; size: -; D: -; DNA: TGTGCCAGCAGTTACTCGACTAGCACAGATACGCAGTATTTT; CDR3: CASSYSTSTDTQYF
V: TRBV9; J: TRBJ2-7; size: -; D: -; DNA: TGTGCCAGCAGCGTAGGGGGGCACAGGGTAGCCGACGAGCAGTACTTC; CDR3: CASSVGGHRVADEQYF
V: TRBV6-5; J: TRBJ2-5; size: -; D: -; DNA: TGTGCCAGCACCCCCGGGCGGGCAACCCTGGAGACCCAGTACTTC; CDR3: CASTPGRATLETQYF
V: TRBV27; J: TRBJ1-2; size: -; D: -; DNA: TGTGCCAGCAGGTTTGGGCCGGACTATGGCTACACCTTC; CDR3: CASRFGPDYGYTF
V: TRBV7-2; J: TRBJ2-3; size: -; D: TRBD2; DNA: TGTGCCAGCAGCAGTAGTGCTACTAGCGCTAGCACAGATACGCAGTATTTT; CDR3: CASSSSATSASTDTQYF
V: TRBV29-1; J: TRBJ2-3; size: -; D: -; DNA: TGCAGCGTTGCCCGGGGGAGGACAGATACGCAGTATTTT; CDR3: CSVARGRTDTQYF
V: TRBV5-5; J: TRBJ2-7; size: once; D: -; DNA: TGTGCCAGCAGCCGCAGCGGGTCGAGCTCCTACGAGCAGTACTTC; CDR3: CASSRSGSSSYEQYF
V: TRBV7-8; J: TRBJ1-1; size: -; D: TRBD1; DNA: TGTGCCAGCAGCCTTCGACAGGGGAGCACTGAAGCTTTCTTT; CDR3: CASSLRQGSTEAFF
V: TRBV7-2; J: TRBJ2-7; size: -; D: TRBD2; DNA: TGTGCCAGCAGCTCCCGCGGGGGGAATTACGAGCAGTACTTC; CDR3: CASSSRGGNYEQYF
V: TRBV20-1; J: TRBJ2-7; size: -; D: -; DNA: TGCAGTGCTAGTCGGCGGAGTAGTTCCTACGAGCAGTACTTC; CDR3: CSASRRSSSYEQYF
V: TRBV28; J: TRBJ2-5; size: -; D: -; DNA: TGTGCCAGCAGTTCCAACCGGTGGGAGACCCAGTACTTC; CDR3: CASSSNRWETQYF
V: TRBV7-9; J: TRBJ1-5; size: -; D: -; DNA: TGTGCCAGCAGCTTAAACGGTGATCAGCCCCAGCATTTT; CDR3: CASSLNGDQPQHF
V: TRBV29-1; J: TRBJ1-2; size: once; D: -; DNA: TGCAGCGCAGACGGCCCTGGGCCTTATGGCTACACCTTC; CDR3: CSADGPGPYGYTF
V: TRBV10-2; J: TRBJ1-5; size: -; D: TRBD1; DNA: TGCGCCAGCAGCCGACAGGGAAGTAATCAGCCCCAGCATTTT; CDR3: CASSRQGSNQPQHF
V: TRBV7-2; J: TRBJ2-3; size: -; D: -; DNA: TGTGCCAGCAGCTTAGCTGGAGCGGGCTCCAGCACAGATACGCAGTATTTT; CDR3: CASSLAGAGSSTDTQYF
V: TRBV5-4; J: TRBJ2-5; size: -; D: TRBD2; DNA: TGTGCCAGCAGGTCGGGACTAGCGCCCCCAGAGACCCAGTACTTC; CDR3: CASRSGLAPPETQYF
V: TRBV3-1/TRBV3-2; J: TRBJ2-2; size: -; D: -; DNA: TGTGCCACCGCCGGGCGGGGATTGAACACCGGGGAGCTGTTTTTT; CDR3: CATAGRGLNTGELFF
V: TRBV30; J: TRBJ2-5; size: -; D: TRBD2; DNA: TGTGCCTGGAGACTAGCGGGGGGGCTGACGTACGGGACCCAGTACTTC; CDR3: CAWRLAGGLTYGTQYF
V: TRBV7-2; J: TRBJ1-1; size: -; D: -; DNA: TGTGCCAGCAGCTTAGCTTTCGGGCGGGTGAACACTGAAGCTTTCTTT; CDR3: CASSLAFGRVNTEAFF
V: TRBV5-4; J: TRBJ2-7; size: -; D: -; DNA: TGTGCCAGCAGCTTTTCATCCTACGAGCAGTACTTC; CDR3: CASSFSSYEQYF
V: TRBV6-6; J: TRBJ2-1; size: -; D: TRBD2; DNA: TGTGCCAGCAGCTACGGGGGGAGCTCCTACAATGAGCAGTTCTTC; CDR3: CASSYGGSSYNEQFF
V: TRBV19; J: TRBJ1-5; size: -; D: -; DNA: TGTGCCAGTACCGATTTGGGAAATCTCGGGGCCCAGCATTTT; CDR3: CASTDLGNLGAQHF